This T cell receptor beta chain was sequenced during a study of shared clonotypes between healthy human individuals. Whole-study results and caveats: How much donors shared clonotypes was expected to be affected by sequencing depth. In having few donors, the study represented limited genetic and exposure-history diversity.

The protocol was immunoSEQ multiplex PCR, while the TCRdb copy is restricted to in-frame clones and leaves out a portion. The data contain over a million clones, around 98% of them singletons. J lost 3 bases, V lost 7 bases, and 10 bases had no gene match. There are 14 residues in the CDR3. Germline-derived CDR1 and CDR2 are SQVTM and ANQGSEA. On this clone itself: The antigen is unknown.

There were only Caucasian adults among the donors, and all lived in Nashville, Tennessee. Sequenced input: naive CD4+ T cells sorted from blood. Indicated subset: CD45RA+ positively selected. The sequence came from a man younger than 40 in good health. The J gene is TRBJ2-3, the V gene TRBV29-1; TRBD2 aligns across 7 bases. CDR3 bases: TGCAGCGGGGGGGAGGGAATGCGAACAGATACGCAGTATTTT. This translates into CSGGEGMRTDTQYF.